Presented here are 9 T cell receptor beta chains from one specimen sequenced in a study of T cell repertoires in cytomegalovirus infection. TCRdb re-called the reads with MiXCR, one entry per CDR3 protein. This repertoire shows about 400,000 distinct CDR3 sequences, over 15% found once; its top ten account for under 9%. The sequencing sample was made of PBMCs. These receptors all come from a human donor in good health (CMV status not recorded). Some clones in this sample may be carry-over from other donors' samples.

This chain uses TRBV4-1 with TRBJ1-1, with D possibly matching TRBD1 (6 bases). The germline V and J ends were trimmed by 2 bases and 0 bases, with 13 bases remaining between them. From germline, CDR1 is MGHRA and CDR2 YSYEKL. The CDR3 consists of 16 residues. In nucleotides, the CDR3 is TGCGCCAGCAGCCAAAATCCTGGACAGCTGAACACTGAAGCTTTCTTT. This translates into CASSQNPGQLNTEAFF.

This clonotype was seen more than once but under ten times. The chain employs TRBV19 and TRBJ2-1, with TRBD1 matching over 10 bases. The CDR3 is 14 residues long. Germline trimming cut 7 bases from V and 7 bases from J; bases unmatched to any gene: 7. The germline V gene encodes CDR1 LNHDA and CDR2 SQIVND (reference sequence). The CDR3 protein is CASNPGQGWNEQFF. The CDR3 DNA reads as TGTGCCAGTAATCCGGGACAGGGGTGGAATGAGCAGTTCTTC. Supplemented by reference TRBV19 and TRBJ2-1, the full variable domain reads DGGITQSPKYLFRKEGQNVTLSCEQNLNHDAMYWYRQDPGQGLRLIYYSQIVNDFQKGDIAEGYSVSREKKESFPLTVTSAQKNPTAFYLCASNPGQGWNEQFFGPGTRLTVL.

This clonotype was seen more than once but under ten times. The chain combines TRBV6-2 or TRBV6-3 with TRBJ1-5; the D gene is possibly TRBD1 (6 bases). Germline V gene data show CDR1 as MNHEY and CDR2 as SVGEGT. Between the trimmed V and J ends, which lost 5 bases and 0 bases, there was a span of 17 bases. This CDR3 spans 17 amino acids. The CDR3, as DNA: TGTGCCAGCAGTGACTACAGGGCCCTTTATAGCAATCAGCCCCAGCATTTT. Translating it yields CASSDYRALYSNQPQHF.

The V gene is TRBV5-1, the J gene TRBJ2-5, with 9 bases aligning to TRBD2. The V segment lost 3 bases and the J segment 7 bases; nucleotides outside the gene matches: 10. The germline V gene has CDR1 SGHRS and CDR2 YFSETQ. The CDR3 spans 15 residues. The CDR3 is CASSSTTSGAGTQYF. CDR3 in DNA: TGCGCCAGCAGCTCGACGACTAGCGGCGCCGGGACCCAGTACTTC.

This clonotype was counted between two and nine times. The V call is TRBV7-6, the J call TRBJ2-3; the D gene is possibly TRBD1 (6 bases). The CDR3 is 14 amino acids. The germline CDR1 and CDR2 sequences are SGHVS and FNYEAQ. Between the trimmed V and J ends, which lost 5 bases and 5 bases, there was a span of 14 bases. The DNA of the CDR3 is TGTGCCAGCAGCCCGGAGCCGGGACAAGATACGCAGTATTTT. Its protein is CASSPEPGQDTQYF.

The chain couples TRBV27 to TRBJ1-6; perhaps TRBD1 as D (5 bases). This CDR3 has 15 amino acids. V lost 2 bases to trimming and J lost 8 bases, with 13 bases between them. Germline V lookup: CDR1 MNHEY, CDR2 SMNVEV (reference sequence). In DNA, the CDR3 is TGTGCCAGCAGTTTACGCCCAGGGAGTGATTCACCCCTCCACTTT. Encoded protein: CASSLRPGSDSPLHF.

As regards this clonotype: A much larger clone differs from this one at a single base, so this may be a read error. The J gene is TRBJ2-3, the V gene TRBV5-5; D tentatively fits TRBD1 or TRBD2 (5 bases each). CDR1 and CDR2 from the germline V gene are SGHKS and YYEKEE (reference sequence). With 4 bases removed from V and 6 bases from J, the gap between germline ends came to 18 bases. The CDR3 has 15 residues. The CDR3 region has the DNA TGTGCCAGCAGCCTGGGGACGTTCGAGTATGATACGCAGTATTTT. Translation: CASSLGTFEYDTQYF. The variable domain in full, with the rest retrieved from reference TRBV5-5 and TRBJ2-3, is DAGVTQSPTHLIKTRGQQVTLRCSPISGHKSVSWYQQVLGQGPQFIFQYYEKEERGRGNFPDRFSARQFPNYSSELNVNALLLGDSALYLCASSLGTFEYDTQYFGPGTRLTVL.

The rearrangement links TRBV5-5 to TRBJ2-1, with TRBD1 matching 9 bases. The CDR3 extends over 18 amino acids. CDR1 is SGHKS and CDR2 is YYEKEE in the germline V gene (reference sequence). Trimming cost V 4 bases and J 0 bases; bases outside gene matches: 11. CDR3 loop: CASSIGQGRGSSYNEQFF. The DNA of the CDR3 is TGTGCCAGCAGCATAGGACAGGGGAGGGGGAGCTCCTACAATGAGCAGTTCTTC.

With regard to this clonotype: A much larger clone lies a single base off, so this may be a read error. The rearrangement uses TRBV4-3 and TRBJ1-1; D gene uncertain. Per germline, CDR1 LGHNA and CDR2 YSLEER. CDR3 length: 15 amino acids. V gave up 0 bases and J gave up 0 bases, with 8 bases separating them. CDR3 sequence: CASSQEVGLNTEAFF. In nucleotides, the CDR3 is TGCGCCAGCAGCCAAGAGGTGGGGTTGAACACTGAAGCTTTCTTT.